The 22 T cell receptor beta chains below all came from one sample that was sequenced in a study of blood T cell repertoires in COVID-19. Clones were read by immunoSEQ multiplex PCR, and TCRdb kept only the in-frame ones, dropping some. The sample shows 150,000 to 200,000 clones, 80% of them seen only once. Sequencing was carried out using PBMCs or T cells enriched from blood (not recorded which). The receptors shown here come from a man aged 40-50 years who had recovered from COVID-19.

The chain combines TRBV4-1 with TRBJ1-1; TRBD1 agrees at 12 bases. Germline CDR1 and CDR2: MGHRA and YSYEKL. The CDR3 runs 14 residues. The V gene end was trimmed by 5 bases and the J gene end by 5 bases; junction bases not matched to a gene: 3. In DNA form, the CDR3 reads TGCGCCAGCAGCGGGGACAGGGGGCGAACTGAAGCTTTCTTT. As protein: CASSGDRGRTEAFF.

V usage is TRBV24-1 and J usage is TRBJ2-3, with 8 nucleotides matching TRBD2. The germline V gene has CDR1 KGHDR and CDR2 SFDVKD. The CDR3 consists of 15 residues. The V and J ends lost 10 bases and 5 bases, in that order; junction bases with no gene match: 13. The CDR3 DNA follows: TGTGCCACACGCCCGGGACTAGAGGGGGGAGATACGCAGTATTTT. Protein: CATRPGLEGGDTQYF.

This rearrangement joins TRBV10-2 to TRBJ2-7; D gene uncertain. V gave up 7 bases and J gave up 3 bases, with 7 bases separating them. The CDR3 has 11 residues. Germline CDR1 and CDR2: WSHSY and SAAADI. DNA of the CDR3: TGCGCCAGCACCCCGGGCTACGAGCAGTACTTC. This encodes CASTPGYEQYF.

In nucleotides, the CDR3 is TGTGCTAGTGGTTTGGTATTCGCCAGGGAAGTCAATCAGCCCCAGCATTTT. It yields the protein CASGLVFAREVNQPQHF. The chain uses TRBV12-5 and TRBJ1-5; D is possibly TRBD1 (5 bases). Trimming cost V 0 bases and J 3 bases, with 15 bases left between them. Germline V gene data show CDR1 as LGHNT and CDR2 as FRNRAP. This CDR3 comprises 17 residues.

This chain connects TRBV5-1 to TRBJ1-3; unclear D gene. V was trimmed by 0 bases and J by 8 bases, leaving 6 bases between them. The CDR3 spans 12 residues. Germline V gene data show CDR1 as SGHRS and CDR2 as YFSETQ. As DNA, the CDR3 is TGCGCCAGCAGCTTGGCTCCAGACACCATATATTTT. The encoded protein is CASSLAPDTIYF.

For the CDR3, the DNA is TGTGCCAGCAGTCCCGAGATCCGGGAGACCCAGTACTTC. Residues: CASSPEIRETQYF. The rearrangement links TRBV12-3 or TRBV12-4 to TRBJ2-5; D not certain. V lost 5 bases and J lost 5, with 12 bases in between. The CDR3 spans 13 residues.

CDR3 bases: TGTGCCAGCAGCTTAGGGATCGACGTGGGGCCTCTCGGGGAGACCCAGTACTTC. It codes for CASSLGIDVGPLGETQYF. The chain couples TRBV11-3 to TRBJ2-5; a possible D gene is TRBD1 (5 bases). CDR1 and CDR2 from the germline V gene are SGHNT and YENEEA. This CDR3 has 18 amino acids. V lost 1 base and J 5 bases, leaving 23 bases between the germline ends.

The CDR3 DNA is TGTGCCAGCAGCTCTTGGACAGCTAATGAAAAACTGTTTTTT. Protein: CASSSWTANEKLFF. V usage is TRBV5-6 and J usage is TRBJ1-4, with D maybe TRBD1 (6 bases). Looked up from germline, CDR1 is SGHDT and CDR2 is YYEEEE. The CDR3 runs to 14 residues. V was pared by 3 bases and J by 3 bases, with 9 bases between.

The chain has TRBV29-1 and TRBJ1-1, with 8 positions matching TRBD1. This CDR3 contains 12 residues. Germline V gene data show CDR1 as SQVTM and CDR2 as ANQGSEA. The V and J ends lost 5 bases and 7 bases, in that order; junction bases with no gene match: 6. The CDR3 sequence is CSVSRQGLEAFF. DNA for the CDR3: TGCAGCGTTTCGAGACAGGGGCTTGAAGCTTTCTTT.

This clone occurred a few times. The V call is TRBV2, the J call TRBJ1-2; D is possibly TRBD1 (6 bases). Trimming took 6 bases from V and 7 from J, leaving 12 bases between them. Germline V gives CDR1 SNHLY, CDR2 FYNNEI. The CDR3 has 12 amino acids. The CDR3 coding sequence is TGTGCCAGCAGCTACAGGGTATCTGGCTACACCTTC. Protein product: CASSYRVSGYTF.

The V call is TRBV5-6, the J call TRBJ2-5; TRBD2 matches at 10 bases. Germline CDR1 SGHDT, CDR2 YYEEEE. The V and J ends lost 2 bases and 3 bases, in that order; junction bases with no gene match: 7. The CDR3 consists of 16 residues. The CDR3 spells CASSFFSGGLKETQYF. The DNA for the CDR3 is TGTGCCAGCAGCTTCTTTAGCGGGGGGTTAAAAGAGACCCAGTACTTC.

The chain uses TRBV29-1 and TRBJ2-3; 10 nucleotides agree with TRBD1. The CDR3 consists of 15 residues. Germline values: CDR1 SQVTM, CDR2 ANQGSEA. V dropped 5 bases and J dropped 0; count of bases not matched to a gene: 5. CDR3: CSVPGQGSSTDTQYF. DNA of the CDR3: TGCAGCGTTCCGGGACAGGGGTCTAGCACAGATACGCAGTATTTT.

This chain's CDR3 is CASSSLAGGPYEQYV. Written as DNA, the CDR3 is TGTGCCAGCAGCTCCCTAGCGGGGGGGCCTTACGAGCAGTACGTC. The chain has TRBV5-5 and TRBJ2-7; TRBD2 aligns across 12 bases. Per the germline V gene, CDR1 is SGHKS and CDR2 is YYEKEE (reference sequence). CDR3 length: 15 amino acids. J lost 4 bases, V lost 3 bases, and 5 bases had no gene match.

This rearrangement joins TRBV9 to TRBJ2-1; TRBD1 agrees at 7 bases. Germline V CDR1 and CDR2: SGDLS, YYNGEE. Trimming cost V 6 bases and J 0 bases; bases outside gene matches: 3. The CDR3 runs 14 residues. This CDR3 reads CASTQGSSYNEQFF. In DNA, the CDR3 is TGTGCCAGCACACAGGGGAGCTCCTACAATGAGCAGTTCTTC.

The chain is built from TRBV27 and TRBJ1-5; D is perhaps TRBD1 (6 bases). The CDR3 runs to 18 residues. Between the trimmed V and J ends, which lost 0 bases and 4 bases, there was a span of 19 bases. CDR1 and CDR2 from the germline V gene are MNHEY and SMNVEV (reference sequence). CDR3 protein: CASSLSTPGHHSNQPQHF. DNA of the CDR3: TGTGCCAGCAGTTTATCGACCCCGGGACACCATTCGAATCAGCCCCAGCATTTT.

The genes are TRBV18 and TRBJ1-2, with TRBD1 matching 9 bases. The CDR3 consists of 14 residues. Germline V lookup: CDR1 KGHSH, CDR2 LQKENI. Unmatched junction bases numbered 4, after V lost 2 bases and J lost 6 bases. In DNA, the CDR3 is TGTGCCAGCTCACCAAGTACAGGGGGCGATGGCTACACCTTC. This gives the protein CASSPSTGGDGYTF.

This clone was seen only a few times. The chain uses TRBV15 and TRBJ2-1; 7 nucleotides agree with TRBD2. The trim removed 0 bases at V and 11 bases at J, leaving 16 bases unmatched. The CDR3 consists of 17 residues. Germline V gives CDR1 LNHNV, CDR2 YYDKDF (reference sequence). CDR3 sequence: CATSRDREERLGNKQFF. In nucleotides, the CDR3 is TGTGCCACCAGCAGAGATCGGGAGGAGAGGCTGGGAAATAAGCAGTTCTTC.

The sample holds a few counts of this clone. The V gene is TRBV30, the J gene TRBJ1-5, with D possibly being TRBD1 (6 bases). The CDR3 length is 13 residues. Between the trimmed V and J ends, which lost 5 bases and 0 bases, there was a span of 8 bases. Germline CDR1 reads GTSNPN; CDR2 reads SVGIG (reference sequence). Here the CDR3 reads CAWGQISNQPQHF. The CDR3 DNA follows: TGTGCCTGGGGACAGATTAGCAATCAGCCCCAGCATTTT.

This chain links TRBV6-1 with TRBJ1-4; perhaps TRBD1 as D (5 bases). Germline CDR1 and CDR2: MNHNS and SASEGT. V was trimmed by 0 bases and J by 7 bases, leaving 6 bases between them. This CDR3 region has 13 residues. This CDR3 is CASSEAGAEKLFF. The CDR3, as DNA: TGTGCCAGCAGTGAAGCAGGGGCTGAAAAACTGTTTTTT.

The chain has TRBV5-1 and TRBJ1-1; D ambiguous. The CDR3 is made up of 14 amino acids. V lost 1 base, J lost 4 bases, and 11 bases lay in between. The germline gives CDR1 SGHRS, CDR2 YFSETQ. This chain's CDR3 is CASSLSNRGTEAFF. The CDR3 DNA reads TGCGCCAGCAGCTTGTCCAACCGGGGCACTGAAGCTTTCTTT.

V usage is TRBV27 and J usage is TRBJ2-1; 8 bases match TRBD1. The germline V gene has CDR1 MNHEY and CDR2 SMNVEV (reference sequence). This CDR3 is 15 amino acids long. J was trimmed by 5 bases and V by 3 bases; bases with no gene match: 6. CDR3 amino acids: CASSFQGAGDNEQFF. In DNA, the CDR3 is TGTGCCAGCAGTTTTCAGGGGGCAGGTGACAATGAGCAGTTCTTC.

The V call is TRBV30, the J call TRBJ2-5; 9 nucleotides line up with TRBD2. Germline V CDR1 and CDR2: GTSNPN, SVGIG (reference sequence). The length of the CDR3 is 14 residues. The ends lost 0 bases at V and 5 bases at J; junction bases unmatched: 4. CDR3 DNA sequence: TGTGCCTGGAGTGTACCTACTAGCGGGGAGACCCAGTACTTC. Protein: CAWSVPTSGETQYF.